These 6 T cell receptor beta chains originate from one sample sequenced in a study of shared clonotypes between healthy human individuals. The data were produced by immunoSEQ multiplex PCR, yet TCRdb's version contains in-frame clones alone and is incomplete. The repertoire holds about 2.3 million clones, with 85% to 95% as singletons. The sample comprised naive CD4+ T cells from PBMCs. As for subset: CD45RA+ positively selected. Receptor source: a man aged 18-30 years in good health. Some clones in this sample may be carry-over from other donors' samples.

Concerning this clone: Within the sample, other DNA sequences also encode this same CDR3. The gene calls are TRBV2 and TRBJ2-7; D remains unclear. The ends were cut back, 4 bases at V and 6 bases at J, with 7 bases in the middle. The CDR3 has 11 residues. From germline, CDR1 is SNHLY and CDR2 FYNNEI. The CDR3 coding sequence is TGTGCCAGCAGTGTTCGAGGCGAGCAGTACTTC. Amino acids: CASSVRGEQYF.

This sequence joins TRBV19 and TRBJ2-7; a possible D gene is TRBD1 (6 bases). Trimming took 5 bases from V and 7 from J, leaving 18 bases between them. Germline values: CDR1 LNHDA, CDR2 SQIVND (reference sequence). The CDR3 has 14 residues. CDR3 protein: CASSPGPARGEQYF. The DNA of the CDR3 is TGTGCCAGTAGTCCGGGGCCGGCGAGGGGGGAGCAGTACTTC.

This clone showed up just once. The chain joins TRBV27 to TRBJ2-2; no firm D call. This CDR3 contains 15 residues. Trimming took off 5 bases at V and 0 bases at J, with 10 bases between the two ends. Germline V gene data show CDR1 as MNHEY and CDR2 as SMNVEV (reference sequence). CDR3: CASSRYPPNTGELFF. In DNA, the CDR3 is TGTGCCAGCAGTCGTTATCCCCCGAACACCGGGGAGCTGTTTTTT.

In this sample, this clone turned up once. The chain carries TRBV5-1 and TRBJ2-7, with 9 bases fitting TRBD1. CDR3 length equals 14 residues. The germline gives CDR1 SGHRS, CDR2 YFSETQ. J gave up 3 bases and V 2 bases, and 3 bases lay outside the gene matches. As DNA, the CDR3 is TGCGCCAGCAGCTTAACGGGACAGGGCTACGAGCAGTACTTC. Protein sequence: CASSLTGQGYEQYF.

The V and J genes are TRBV30 and TRBJ2-7; D gene ambiguous. The CDR3 runs 15 residues. The germline V gene encodes CDR1 GTSNPN and CDR2 SVGIG (reference sequence). Trimming left V 0 bases short and J 6 bases short, with 18 bases between. The CDR3 is CAWSVTPTTLSEQYF. DNA for the CDR3: TGTGCCTGGAGTGTGACGCCCACTACCCTCAGCGAGCAGTACTTC.

This clone is a singleton in its sample. This chain joins TRBV11-2 and TRBJ2-7, with D perhaps assigned TRBD1 or TRBD2 (6 bases each). This CDR3 spans 15 amino acids. Trimming pared 1 base from V and 2 bases from J, leaving 12 bases between. The germline V gene has CDR1 SGHAT and CDR2 FQNNGV. CDR3: CASSLGPGAAYEQYF. CDR3 nucleotides: TGTGCCAGCAGCTTAGGTCCGGGGGCGGCCTACGAGCAGTACTTC.